The entry below describes one T cell receptor beta chain. No antigen is known for it. TCRdb's copy holds only in-frame clones and misses some; the assay was immunoSEQ multiplex PCR. The sample has around 100,000 clones, 70% to 90% seen once. The data derive from a study of T cell responses to AZD1222 COVID-19 vaccine. The study's findings and limits: The reported proportion of spike-specific TCRs targeting unmutated variant regions was nearly half. The study found Spike-specific TCR breadth and depth rose after two AZD1222 doses. Mostly white British, mostly female donors; authors suggested clonal diversity may be underestimated.

The sequence was collected from an adult in good health. The sequences come from peripheral blood, collected on day 0 of AZD1222 vaccination.

The DNA for the CDR3 is TGCGCCAGCAGTCACACCGGGTACACCGGGGAGCTGTTTTTT. Its protein is CASSHTGYTGELFF. The chain links TRBV23-1 to TRBJ2-2; D unresolved. TRBV23-1 has ORF status, its function being uncertain. Trimming removed 3 bases at V and 3 bases at J, with 8 bases between. CDR3 length equals 14 residues.